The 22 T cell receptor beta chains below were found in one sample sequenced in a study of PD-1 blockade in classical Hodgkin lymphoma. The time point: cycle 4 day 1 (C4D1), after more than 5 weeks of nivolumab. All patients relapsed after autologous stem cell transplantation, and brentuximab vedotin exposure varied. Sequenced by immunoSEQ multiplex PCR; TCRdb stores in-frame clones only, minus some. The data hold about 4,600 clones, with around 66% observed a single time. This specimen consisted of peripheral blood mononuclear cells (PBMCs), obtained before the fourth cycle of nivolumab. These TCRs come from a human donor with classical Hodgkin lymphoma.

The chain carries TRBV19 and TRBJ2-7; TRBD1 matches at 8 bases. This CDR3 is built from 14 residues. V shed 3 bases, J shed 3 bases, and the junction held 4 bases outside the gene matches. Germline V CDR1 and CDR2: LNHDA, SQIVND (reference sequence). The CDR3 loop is CASSIGQGDYEQYF. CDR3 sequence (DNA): TGTGCCAGTAGTATTGGACAGGGAGACTACGAGCAGTACTTC.

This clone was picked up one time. In DNA form, the CDR3 reads TGCGCCAGCAGCTCTAGCGGGAGGGAGGGAGATACGCAGTATTTT. Its protein is CASSSSGREGDTQYF. The gene calls are TRBV5-1 and TRBJ2-3; 12 nucleotides align to TRBD2. Per the germline V gene, CDR1 is SGHRS and CDR2 is YFSETQ. After removal of 3 bases from V and 5 bases from J, the junction contained 4 bases not matched to a gene. This CDR3 has 15 residues.

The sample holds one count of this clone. Here the CDR3 reads CASSQDRGTRSYEQYF. The CDR3 DNA reads TGTGCCAGCAGCCAAGATAGGGGGACTAGGTCCTACGAGCAGTACTTC. The genes are TRBV14 and TRBJ2-7; 8 bases are a match to TRBD2. V lost 0 bases and J lost 1; bases outside the gene matches: 5. The germline gives CDR1 SGHDN, CDR2 FVKESK. The CDR3 totals 16 residues.

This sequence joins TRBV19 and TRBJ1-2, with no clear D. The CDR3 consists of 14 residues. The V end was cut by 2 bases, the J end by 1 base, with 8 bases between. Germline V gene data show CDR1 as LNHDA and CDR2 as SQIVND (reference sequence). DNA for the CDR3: TGTGCCAGTAGTATATCGACGGATAACTATGGCTACACCTTC. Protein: CASSISTDNYGYTF.

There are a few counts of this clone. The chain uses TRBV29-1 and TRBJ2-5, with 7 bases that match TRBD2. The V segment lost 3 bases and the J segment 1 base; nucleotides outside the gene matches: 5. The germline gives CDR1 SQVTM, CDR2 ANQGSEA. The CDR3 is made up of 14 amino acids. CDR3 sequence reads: CSVDKRGVQETQYF. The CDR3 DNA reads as TGCAGCGTTGACAAGCGGGGAGTCCAAGAGACCCAGTACTTC.

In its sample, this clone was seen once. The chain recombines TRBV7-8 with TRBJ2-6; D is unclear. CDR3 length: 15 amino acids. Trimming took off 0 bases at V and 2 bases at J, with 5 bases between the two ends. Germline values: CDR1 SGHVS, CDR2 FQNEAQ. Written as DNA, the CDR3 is TGTGCCAGCAGCTTAGCGTCTGCTGGGGCCAACGTCCTGACTTTC. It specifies CASSLASAGANVLTF.

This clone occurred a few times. CDR3 loop: CASGDRVDEQYF. In DNA, the CDR3 is TGTGCCAGCGGGGACAGGGTCGACGAGCAGTACTTC. The chain has TRBV2 and TRBJ2-7, with 9 bases identical to TRBD1. CDR1 and CDR2 from the germline V gene are SNHLY and FYNNEI. The trim removed 8 bases at V and 5 bases at J, leaving 4 bases unmatched. The CDR3 is made up of 12 amino acids.

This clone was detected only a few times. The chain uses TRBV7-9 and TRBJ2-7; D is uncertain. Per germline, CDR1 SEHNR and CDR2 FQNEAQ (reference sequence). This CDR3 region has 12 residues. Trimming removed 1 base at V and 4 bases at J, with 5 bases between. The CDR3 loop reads CASSLVVYEQYF. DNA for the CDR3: TGTGCCAGCAGCTTAGTGGTTTACGAGCAGTACTTC.

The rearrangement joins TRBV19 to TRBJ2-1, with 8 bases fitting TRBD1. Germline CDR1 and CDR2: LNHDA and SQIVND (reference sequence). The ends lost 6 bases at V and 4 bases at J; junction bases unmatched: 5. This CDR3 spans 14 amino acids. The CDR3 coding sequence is TGTGCCAGTAGACCCGGGACAGGTTACAATGAGCAGTTCTTC. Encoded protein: CASRPGTGYNEQFF.

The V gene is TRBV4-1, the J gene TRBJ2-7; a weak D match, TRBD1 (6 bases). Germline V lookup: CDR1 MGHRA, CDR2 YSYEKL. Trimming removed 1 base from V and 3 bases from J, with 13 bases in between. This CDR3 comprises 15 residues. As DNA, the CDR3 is TGCGCCAGCAGCCAAGCGGACAGCCTTATCTACGAGCAGTACTTC. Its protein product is CASSQADSLIYEQYF.

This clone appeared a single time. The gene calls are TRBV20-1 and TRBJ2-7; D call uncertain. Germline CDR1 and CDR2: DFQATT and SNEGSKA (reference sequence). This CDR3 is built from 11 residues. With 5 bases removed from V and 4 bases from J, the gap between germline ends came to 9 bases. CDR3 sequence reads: CSAPVVYEQYF. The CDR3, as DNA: TGCAGTGCTCCCGTCGTTTACGAGCAGTACTTC.

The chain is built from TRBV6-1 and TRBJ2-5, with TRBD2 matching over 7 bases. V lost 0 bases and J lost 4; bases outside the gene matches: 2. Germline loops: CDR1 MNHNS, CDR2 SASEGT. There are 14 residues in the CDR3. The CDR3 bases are TGTGCCAGCAGTGAAGCGGGAGGGGTAGAGACCCAGTACTTC. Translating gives CASSEAGGVETQYF.

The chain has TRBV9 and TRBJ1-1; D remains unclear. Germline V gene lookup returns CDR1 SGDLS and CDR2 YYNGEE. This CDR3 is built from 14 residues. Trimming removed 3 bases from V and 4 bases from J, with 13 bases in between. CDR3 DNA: TGTGCCAGCAGCGCGTTACTGGGCGGCACTGAAGCTTTCTTT. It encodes CASSALLGGTEAFF.

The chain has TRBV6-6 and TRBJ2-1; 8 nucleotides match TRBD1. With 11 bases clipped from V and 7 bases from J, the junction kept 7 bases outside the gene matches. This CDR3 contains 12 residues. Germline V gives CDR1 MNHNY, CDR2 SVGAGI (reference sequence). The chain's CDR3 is CAVDRGMNEQFF. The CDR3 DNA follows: TGTGCCGTAGACAGGGGAATGAATGAGCAGTTCTTC.

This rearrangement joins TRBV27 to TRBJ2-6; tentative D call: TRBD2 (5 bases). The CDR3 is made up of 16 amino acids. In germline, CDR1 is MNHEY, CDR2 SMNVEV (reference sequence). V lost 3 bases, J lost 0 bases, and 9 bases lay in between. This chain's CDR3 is CASSFGRASGANVLTF. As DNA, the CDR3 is TGTGCCAGCAGTTTTGGGAGAGCCTCTGGGGCCAACGTCCTGACTTTC.

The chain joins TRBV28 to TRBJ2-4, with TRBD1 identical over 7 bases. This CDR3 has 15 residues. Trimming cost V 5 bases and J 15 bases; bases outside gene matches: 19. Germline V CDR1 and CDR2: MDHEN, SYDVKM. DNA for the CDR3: TGTGCCAGCAGTCCACCGACAGGGCCCTCCTCCAAAGGGTACTTC. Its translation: CASSPPTGPSSKGYF.

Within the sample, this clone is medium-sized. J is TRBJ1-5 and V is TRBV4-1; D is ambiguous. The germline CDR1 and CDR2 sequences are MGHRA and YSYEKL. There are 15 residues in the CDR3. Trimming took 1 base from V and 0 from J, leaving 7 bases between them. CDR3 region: CASSQVLTSNQPQHF. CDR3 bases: TGCGCCAGCAGCCAAGTCCTGACTAGCAATCAGCCCCAGCATTTT.

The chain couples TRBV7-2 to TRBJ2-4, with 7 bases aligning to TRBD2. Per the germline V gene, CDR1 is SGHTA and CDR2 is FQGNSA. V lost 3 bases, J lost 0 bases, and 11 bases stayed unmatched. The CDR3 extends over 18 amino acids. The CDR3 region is CASSFDSSGTPAKNIQYF. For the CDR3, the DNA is TGTGCCAGCAGCTTCGACTCTAGCGGAACTCCAGCCAAAAACATTCAGTACTTC.

CDR3 DNA sequence: TGTGCCAGCAGTTCGGGACAGGGGAACGGCTACACCTTC. Its protein product is CASSSGQGNGYTF. The rearrangement joins TRBV2 to TRBJ1-2; 10 bases align to TRBD1. Germline CDR1 reads SNHLY; CDR2 reads FYNNEI. V lost 5 bases to trimming and J lost 8 bases; unmatched junction nucleotides: 5. The CDR3 consists of 13 residues.

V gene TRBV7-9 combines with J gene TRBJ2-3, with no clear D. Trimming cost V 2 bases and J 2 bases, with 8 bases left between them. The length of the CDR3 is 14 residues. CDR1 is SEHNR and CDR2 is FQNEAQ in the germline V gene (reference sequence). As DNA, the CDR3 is TGTGCCAGCAGCTTACACATCCCCACAGATACGCAGTATTTT. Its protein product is CASSLHIPTDTQYF.

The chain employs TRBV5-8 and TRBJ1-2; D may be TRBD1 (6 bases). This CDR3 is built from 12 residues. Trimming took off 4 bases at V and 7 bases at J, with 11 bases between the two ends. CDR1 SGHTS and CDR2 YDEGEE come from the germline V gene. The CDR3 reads CASSRTDSGYTF. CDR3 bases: TGTGCCAGCAGCCGGACAGATTCTGGCTACACCTTC.

The CDR3 loop is CASSRTRIGAGGPTYEQYF. The CDR3 region has the DNA TGCGCCAGCAGCCGAACGAGGATCGGGGCGGGAGGGCCTACATACGAGCAGTACTTC. The gene calls are TRBV4-3 and TRBJ2-7, with 9 bases aligning to TRBD2. The CDR3 length is 19 residues. Germline lookup yields CDR1 LGHNA and CDR2 YSLEER. V was clipped by 4 bases and J by 4 bases; unmatched bases: 20.